This T cell receptor (beta chain) was sequenced in a study of technical replicates of blood from a handful of donors. The CDR3 runs 17 residues. The assay was immunoSEQ multiplex PCR, and TCRdb's table has in-frame clones only and misses some. The sample lists about 79,000 clones, 94% occurring once. The sequencing input was T cells isolated from PBMCs. V and J are TRBV7-5 and TRBJ2-7; TRBD2 reflects the table's D call only, with no check against the DNA. TRBV7-5 is a pseudogene locus. The clonotype comes from a human donor in good health. The CDR3 coding sequence is TGTGTCAGAAGCCTTACCGCGAAAGAGAGGGTCTCCTACGAGCAGTACTTC. This sequence encodes CVRSLTAKERVSYEQYF.